This TCR beta chain was documented in a study of blood T cell repertoires in COVID-19. Using immunoSEQ multiplex PCR, the repertoire was profiled, and TCRdb retains in-frame clones only, with some absent. The sample includes about 40,000 clones, approximately 83% of them seen just once. Per the germline V gene, CDR1 is SGHNT and CDR2 is YENEEA. Trimming took 8 bases from V and 1 from J, leaving 8 bases between them. This CDR3 contains 12 residues. The V call is TRBV11-3, the J call TRBJ1-1; possible D gene TRBD1, 6 bases. The sample consisted of peripheral blood. This receptor was obtained from a human donor with acute or convalescent COVID-19. The donor label of this sample is uncertain. CDR3 DNA: TGTGCCAGCCAGGGGAAGAACACTGAAGCTTTCTTT. Translating gives CASQGKNTEAFF.